In this sample, the clone carrying this T cell receptor beta chain turned up a few times. The antigen is unknown. Since a much larger clone is just one base distant, this may be a read error. This record belongs to a study of molecular identifiers for immune sequencing clone quantification. Findings and caveats of the study: It was shown that clones above 20 RNA copies held over 99% of effector molecules, but under 1% in naive cells. Highly expanded clones may be undercounted when identical TCR molecules share barcodes.

Previously described methods and listed TCR primers were used for bulk TCR libraries. Via MiXCR, TCRdb re-called the PCR reads, giving one row per CDR3 protein. The sample lists some 320,000 distinct CDR3 sequences; about 20% were seen once. Sorting captured naive CD8 T cells as CD8+CD4-CCR7+CD45RA+. The germline V gene has CDR1 SEHNR and CDR2 FQNEAQ (reference sequence). CDR3 length equals 15 residues. The sequence derives from a human donor in good health. Some libraries in this study had Jurkat cell RNA spiked in. The source material was naive CD8+ T cells from blood, with Jurkat cell RNA spiked in. Described subset: FACS-sorted CD8+CD4-CCR7+CD45RA+ naive T cells. J is TRBJ2-3 and V is TRBV7-9; 9 bases are shared with TRBD1. CDR3 in DNA: TGTGTCAGCAGCTTAACAGGGGGCGGATCAGATACGCAGTATTTT. Its protein is CVSSLTGGGSDTQYF. The full variable domain, its missing parts supplied by reference TRBV7-9 and TRBJ2-3, is DTGVSQNPRHKITKRGQNVTFRCDPISEHNRLYWYRQTLGQGPEFLTYFQNEAQLEKSRLLSDRFSAERPKGSFSTLEIQRTEQGDSAMYLCVSSLTGGGSDTQYFGPGTRLTVL.